Following are 32 T cell receptor beta chains from one sample sequenced in a study of control samples from healthy donors and cancer patients. Sequencing was performed with immunoSEQ multiplex PCR; in TCRdb, only in-frame clones are kept and a portion is missing. The sample has 200,000 to 250,000 clones; around 94% are singletons. The specimen was blood. All receptors come from a man aged 50-59 years in good health.

V is TRBV30 and J is TRBJ2-7, with D uncertain. V was shortened by 6 bases and J by 3 bases, with 9 bases between the two germline ends. The CDR3 runs 11 residues. Per germline, CDR1 GTSNPN and CDR2 SVGIG (reference sequence). The CDR3 bases are TGTGCCTGCATAAGAAACTACGAGCAGTACTTC. This encodes CACIRNYEQYF.

This rearrangement joins TRBV24-1 to TRBJ2-5; the D call may be TRBD1 or TRBD2 (5 bases each). Trimming pared 3 bases from V and 2 bases from J, leaving 12 bases between. Germline lookup yields CDR1 KGHDR and CDR2 SFDVKD. The CDR3 spans 15 residues. The CDR3 here is CATSDLPGRQETQYF. In DNA, the CDR3 is TGTGCCACCAGTGATCTTCCGGGACGTCAAGAGACCCAGTACTTC.

The chain employs TRBV5-1 and TRBJ1-4; D is perhaps TRBD1 (5 bases). V shed 3 bases and J shed 9 bases, with 15 bases lying between them. This CDR3 has 14 amino acids. CDR1 is SGHRS and CDR2 is YFSETQ in the germline V gene. In nucleotides, the CDR3 is TGCGCCAGCAGCTCAGCCGACGGGACCAAAAAACTGTTTTTT. It specifies CASSSADGTKKLFF.

To note about this clone: One junction end disagrees with the germline gene, perhaps due to a read error. The rearrangement uses TRBV9 and TRBJ1-2; TRBD1 is a possible D gene (6 bases). The germline gives CDR1 SGDLS, CDR2 YYNGEE. The length of the CDR3 is 14 residues. This CDR3 is CASTVGGSGDGYTF. The CDR3 DNA sequence: TGTGCCAGCACCGTAGGGGGGTCGGGTGATGGCTACACCTTC.

CDR3 protein: CASQRGMEETQYF. DNA of the CDR3: TGTGCCAGCCAAAGGGGGATGGAAGAGACCCAGTACTTC. This rearrangement joins TRBV11-3 to TRBJ2-5; tentative D call: TRBD1 (6 bases). The CDR3 has 13 amino acids. Per germline, CDR1 SGHNT and CDR2 YENEEA. The ends were cut back, 8 bases at V and 3 bases at J, with 13 bases in the middle.

In the case of this clone: The sample carries other DNA sequences with the same CDR3. J is TRBJ2-7 and V is TRBV15; tentatively, D is TRBD2 (7 bases). The CDR3 runs to 15 residues. Germline CDR1 LNHNV, CDR2 YYDKDF (reference sequence). With 0 bases removed from V and 6 bases from J, the gap between germline ends came to 15 bases. CDR3 protein: CATSRDRGGASEQYV. CDR3 DNA sequence: TGTGCCACCAGCAGAGATCGTGGGGGGGCTAGCGAGCAGTACGTC.

The rearrangement joins TRBV5-1 to TRBJ2-1, with 15 positions matching TRBD2. V trimming: 4 bases; J trimming: 4 bases; junction bases outside the gene matches: 6. The CDR3 runs to 17 residues. CDR1 SGHRS and CDR2 YFSETQ come from the germline V gene. CDR3 loop: CASSRGLAGGTYNEQFF. The CDR3 region has the DNA TGCGCCAGCAGCAGGGGACTAGCGGGGGGAACATACAATGAGCAGTTCTTC.

The chain carries TRBV15 and TRBJ1-6; D gene ambiguous. The V end was cut by 3 bases, the J end by 7 bases, with 13 bases between. The germline CDR1 and CDR2 sequences are LNHNV and YYDKDF (reference sequence). The CDR3 covers 15 residues. The CDR3 is CATSRTVQQNSPLHF. The DNA of the CDR3 is TGTGCCACCAGCAGGACGGTACAGCAGAATTCACCCCTCCACTTT.

The chain uses TRBV6-1 and TRBJ1-5; D is unclear. Germline loops: CDR1 MNHNS, CDR2 SASEGT. CDR3 length: 13 residues. The ends were cut back, 2 bases at V and 5 bases at J, with 7 bases in the middle. This CDR3 is CASSESSYQPQHF. The CDR3 region has the DNA TGTGCCAGCAGTGAATCGTCTTATCAGCCCCAGCATTTT.

The chain is built from TRBV3-1 (or the pseudogene TRBV3-2) and TRBJ2-1; D gene uncertain. Trimming stripped 0 bases from V and 6 bases from J, with 12 bases between. Germline loops: CDR1 LGHDT, CDR2 YNNKEL (reference sequence). This CDR3 comprises 15 residues. The CDR3 loop reads CASSQDWASSNEQFF. CDR3 nucleotide sequence: TGTGCCAGCAGCCAAGACTGGGCCTCTTCCAATGAGCAGTTCTTC.

This clone was counted a single time. The V gene is TRBV19, the J gene TRBJ1-5, with TRBD1 identical over 7 bases. Germline CDR1 is LNHDA and CDR2 is SQIVND (reference sequence). With 4 bases clipped from V and 4 bases from J, the junction kept 7 bases outside the gene matches. The CDR3 runs 15 residues. The CDR3 sequence is CASSKQGPPNQPQHF. Here the CDR3 DNA reads TGTGCCAGTAGTAAACAGGGGCCACCTAATCAGCCCCAGCATTTT.

This chain joins TRBV3-1 (or the pseudogene TRBV3-2) and TRBJ2-5; TRBD1 or TRBD2 may be the D gene (5 bases each). The CDR3 totals 15 residues. V dropped 4 bases and J dropped 0 bases, with 12 bases sitting between them. CDR1 and CDR2 (germline): LGHDT, YNNKEL (reference sequence). CDR3 region: CASSRDRRYQETQYF. The CDR3 DNA is TGTGCCAGCAGCCGGGACCGACGATACCAAGAGACCCAGTACTTC.

This chain's CDR3 is CASSWTGLNQPQHF. The CDR3 DNA reads TGTGCCAGCAGTTGGACAGGCCTCAATCAGCCCCAGCATTTT. The chain has TRBV6-2 or TRBV6-3 and TRBJ1-5; 7 positions match TRBD1. CDR3 length equals 14 residues. Looked up from germline, CDR1 is MNHEY and CDR2 is SVGEGT. After removal of 4 bases from V and 3 bases from J, the junction contained 3 bases not matched to a gene.

The chain combines TRBV24-1 with TRBJ2-2; D unresolved. The V gene lost 7 bases and the J gene lost 1 base, with 9 bases spanning the gap. This CDR3 comprises 14 residues. Germline V lookup: CDR1 KGHDR, CDR2 SFDVKD. CDR3 nucleotide sequence: TGTGCCACCAGAACTGCAGAGAACACCGGGGAGCTGTTTTTT. Protein sequence: CATRTAENTGELFF.

Turning to this clone: An end of the junction does not agree with germline; a read error may underlie this. The CDR3 nucleotides are TGCGCCAGCCGTAACCCTATCCAGGAACAGTACTACAATGAGCACTTCTTC. This sequence encodes CASRNPIQEQYYNEHFF. The chain uses TRBV6-4 and TRBJ2-1; no clear D. The CDR3 is 17 amino acids. Per the germline V gene, CDR1 is MRHNA and CDR2 is SNTAGT.

The chain combines TRBV5-5 with TRBJ2-2; D gene uncertain. Germline V gene sequence: CDR1 SGHKS, CDR2 YYEKEE (reference sequence). V was clipped by 6 bases and J by 0 bases, with 15 bases between them. The CDR3 runs 16 residues. The CDR3 DNA sequence: TGTGCCAGCACCCCGTGGGGTGGGACGAACACCGGGGAGCTGTTTTTT. This gives the protein CASTPWGGTNTGELFF.

This clone was picked up one time. This chain connects TRBV5-1 to TRBJ1-2; the D gene is possibly TRBD1 (5 bases). Germline values: CDR1 SGHRS, CDR2 YFSETQ. Between the trimmed V and J ends, which lost 4 bases and 4 bases, there was a span of 17 bases. The CDR3 consists of 15 residues. The CDR3 DNA follows: TGCGCCAGCAGCCAGGGACCGACTTCCTTCTATGGCTACACCTTC. This gives the protein CASSQGPTSFYGYTF.

The genes are TRBV28 and TRBJ1-1; no reliable D call. The germline V gene encodes CDR1 MDHEN and CDR2 SYDVKM. This CDR3 contains 14 residues. Trimming stripped 2 bases from V and 5 bases from J, with 12 bases between. The CDR3 sequence is CASSLAGKSTEAFF. Written as DNA, the CDR3 is TGTGCCAGCAGTTTAGCAGGAAAGAGTACTGAAGCTTTCTTT.

The chain couples TRBV7-8 to TRBJ1-2; 10 bases align to TRBD1. The CDR3 is 16 amino acids. With V trimmed by 5 bases and J by 4 bases, 10 bases remained unmatched. Germline CDR1 SGHVS, CDR2 FQNEAQ. CDR3 bases: TGTGCCAGCAGCCCTACCGGGACAGGGGCGCCCTATGGCTACACCTTC. Translated, it gives CASSPTGTGAPYGYTF.

The chain couples TRBV11-2 to TRBJ1-1; 7 positions agree with TRBD1. CDR3 length: 13 amino acids. The germline V gene encodes CDR1 SGHAT and CDR2 FQNNGV. V shed 5 bases, J shed 4 bases, and the junction held 4 bases outside the gene matches. The CDR3 nucleotides read TGTGCCAGCAGCGATGGGACAGCCACTGAAGCTTTCTTT. It encodes CASSDGTATEAFF.

The chain employs TRBV7-2 and TRBJ1-5, with D hard to call. V was trimmed by 5 bases and J by 3 bases, leaving 5 bases between them. The length of the CDR3 is 12 residues. CDR1 is SGHTA, CDR2 FQGNSA, per germline. CDR3 bases: TGTGCCAGCAGCGTAAACAATCAGCCCCAGCATTTT. Its protein product is CASSVNNQPQHF.

The CDR3 loop reads CAWRAQETQYF. CDR3 coding DNA: TGTGCCTGGAGAGCGCAAGAGACCCAGTACTTC. The rearrangement uses TRBV30 and TRBJ2-5; the D is unclear. CDR1 and CDR2 from the germline V gene are GTSNPN and SVGIG (reference sequence). V was pared by 3 bases and J by 2 bases, with 4 bases between. The CDR3 spans 11 residues. The whole variable domain, filled in from reference TRBV30 and TRBJ2-5, reads SQTIHQWPATLVQPVGSPLSLECTVEGTSNPNLYWYRQAAGRGLQLLFYSVGIGQISSEVPQNLSASRPQDRQFILSSKKLLLSDSGFYLCAWRAQETQYFGPGTRLLVL.

The chain carries TRBV25-1 and TRBJ1-2, with TRBD1 matching 9 bases. V lost 3 bases to trimming and J lost 4 bases; unmatched junction nucleotides: 6. The CDR3 runs to 15 residues. Germline lookup yields CDR1 MGHDK and CDR2 SYGVNS. Written as DNA, the CDR3 is TGTGCCAGCAGTGACCCGGGACAGGGCCCCTATGGCTACACCTTC. Translating it yields CASSDPGQGPYGYTF.

This clone was observed a single time. This chain uses TRBV5-4 with TRBJ1-2; no reliable D call. This CDR3 has 12 amino acids. V lost 4 bases and J lost 7, with 11 bases in between. CDR1 and CDR2 from the germline V gene are SGHNT and YYREEE (reference sequence). The CDR3 region has the DNA TGTGCCAGCAGCCCCGGTGGGGTTGGCTACACCTTC. Protein product: CASSPGGVGYTF.

The chain is built from TRBV5-5 and TRBJ1-6, with TRBD1 as a possible D gene (6 bases). The V end was cut by 0 bases, the J end by 7 bases, with 11 bases between. The CDR3 consists of 15 residues. Germline values: CDR1 SGHKS, CDR2 YYEKEE (reference sequence). In nucleotides, the CDR3 is TGTGCCAGCAGCTTGGTCACAGGGTCAAATTCACCCCTCCACTTT. Its translation is CASSLVTGSNSPLHF.

V and J are TRBV19 and TRBJ2-7, with D hard to call. Germline loops: CDR1 LNHDA, CDR2 SQIVND (reference sequence). V shed 5 bases and J shed 5 bases, with 19 bases lying between them. This CDR3 contains 15 residues. This chain's CDR3 is CASSVHREDMNEQYF. The CDR3, as DNA: TGTGCCAGTAGTGTCCATCGCGAGGATATGAACGAGCAGTACTTC.

A few counts support this clone. The chain combines TRBV9 with TRBJ2-5, with D possibly matching TRBD2 (6 bases). CDR1 and CDR2 from the germline V gene are SGDLS and YYNGEE. The CDR3 consists of 16 residues. V lost 0 bases to trimming and J lost 5 bases, with 17 bases between them. CDR3 DNA: TGTGCCAGCAGCGTAGATTGGGCGGGGATGGGTGAGACCCAGTACTTC. Amino acids: CASSVDWAGMGETQYF.

The V and J genes are TRBV7-9 and TRBJ1-2, with D hard to call. V lost 0 bases to trimming and J lost 5 bases, with 1 base between them. CDR1 is SEHNR and CDR2 is FQNEAQ in the germline V gene (reference sequence). CDR3 size: 11 residues. CDR3 nucleotides: TGTGCCAGCAGCTTAGCTTATGGCTACACCTTC. Residues: CASSLAYGYTF.

The CDR3 sequence is CSVGGLSSGANVLTF. The CDR3 nucleotides are TGCAGCGTTGGGGGCCTTAGCTCTGGGGCCAACGTCCTGACTTTC. The chain uses TRBV29-1 and TRBJ2-6; a weak D match, TRBD1 (5 bases). CDR3 length: 15 amino acids. V shed 4 bases and J shed 0 bases, with 10 bases lying between them. CDR1 SQVTM and CDR2 ANQGSEA come from the germline V gene.

The chain combines TRBV7-2 with TRBJ1-2; D not certain. The V gene's germline CDR1 is SGHTA and CDR2 FQGNSA. This CDR3 spans 15 amino acids. V shed 5 bases and J shed 4 bases, with 17 bases lying between them. The CDR3, as DNA: TGTGCCAGCAGCCCAACCCTTACAAATAGCTATGGCTACACCTTC. Translated: CASSPTLTNSYGYTF. Full variable domain (missing parts from reference TRBV7-2 and TRBJ1-2): GAGVSQSPSNKVTEKGKDVELRCDPISGHTALYWYRQSLGQGLEFLIYFQGNSAPDKSGLPSDRFSAERTGGSVSTLTIQRTQQEDSAVYLCASSPTLTNSYGYTFGSGTRLTVV.

This chain connects TRBV9 to TRBJ2-2, with TRBD2 matching over 9 bases. The CDR3 is 18 residues long. The ends lost 1 base at V and 7 bases at J; junction bases unmatched: 14. Germline CDR1 reads SGDLS; CDR2 reads YYNGEE. The CDR3 sequence is CASSVRPPPPAGGGELFF. The CDR3 DNA is TGTGCCAGCAGCGTAAGACCCCCACCTCCAGCGGGGGGCGGGGAGCTGTTTTTT.

The CDR3 sequence is CASSRDGLEAFF. The CDR3 DNA is TGCGCCAGCAGCAGGGACGGCCTTGAAGCTTTCTTT. V and J are TRBV5-1 and TRBJ1-1, with a possible D match to TRBD1 (5 bases). The CDR3 extends over 12 amino acids. Trimming pared 4 bases from V and 7 bases from J, leaving 11 bases between. Germline V gene lookup returns CDR1 SGHRS and CDR2 YFSETQ.